This is a list of T cell receptor beta chains from one sample in a study of blood T cell repertoires in COVID-19. This table comes from immunoSEQ multiplex PCR, and its TCRdb copy is limited to in-frame clones, with some not included. The top ten hold 35% to 40% of the sample, which has roughly 90,000 clones, around 85% seen once. Sample: peripheral blood. The receptors were sampled from an older man with acute or convalescent COVID-19. Both conserved end residues are part of each CDR3. A D gene is named only where the DNA matches it firmly. Where a row states a size, it is once, few, many or the class of an expanded clone; other rows omit it.

cdr3_length	d_call	v_call	j_call	clone_size	cdr3_aa	cdr3_nt
16	TRBD2	TRBV28	TRBJ2-1	-	CASSRTRLAGADEQFF	TGTGCCAGCAGTAGAACAAGACTAGCGGGGGCGGATGAGCAGTTCTTC
13	-	TRBV6-5	TRBJ2-7	-	CASRQQGSYEQYF	TGTGCCAGCAGACAACAGGGCTCCTACGAGCAGTACTTC
14	TRBD1	TRBV5-1	TRBJ1-1	once	CASLPGTGNTEAFF	TGCGCCAGCCTCCCCGGGACAGGGAACACTGAAGCTTTCTTT
14	TRBD1	TRBV11-2	TRBJ2-7	-	CASSSRDRHDEQYF	TGTGCCAGCAGCTCCCGGGACAGGCACGACGAGCAGTACTTC
14	-	TRBV19	TRBJ1-5	-	CASRAEYSNQPQHF	TGTGCCAGCAGGGCTGAATATAGCAATCAGCCCCAGCATTTT
15	TRBD1	TRBV9	TRBJ2-7	-	CASSARAGTGYEQYF	TGTGCCAGCAGCGCCCGAGCCGGGACAGGGTACGAGCAGTACTTC
13	TRBD1	TRBV12-3/TRBV12-4	TRBJ2-7	-	CASSLGTGGEQYF	TGTGCCAGCAGTTTAGGGACAGGGGGCGAGCAGTACTTC
15	TRBD1	TRBV14	TRBJ2-7	-	CASSRTGGESYEQYF	TGTGCCAGCAGCCGGACAGGGGGGGAGTCCTACGAGCAGTACTTC
15	-	TRBV4-3	TRBJ1-1	-	CASSFRQEQNTEAFF	TGCGCCAGCAGCTTTCGACAGGAGCAGAACACTGAAGCTTTCTTT
15	TRBD2	TRBV5-1	TRBJ2-3	-	CASSRLAGSTDTQYF	TGCGCCAGCAGCCGACTAGCGGGCAGCACAGATACGCAGTATTTT
14	TRBD2	TRBV6-4	TRBJ2-3	-	CASSPSGGRDTQYF	TGTGCCAGCAGCCCCTCGGGCGGGAGAGATACGCAGTATTTT
15	-	TRBV19	TRBJ2-1	-	CASSMDGLQYNEQFF	TGTGCCAGTAGTATGGATGGACTACAATACAATGAGCAGTTCTTC
15	-	TRBV30	TRBJ1-6	-	CAWSTRGGTDSPLHF	TGTGCCTGGAGCACACGGGGGGGAACGGATTCACCCCTCCACTTT
14	TRBD2	TRBV18	TRBJ2-3	once	CASSPPTSADTQYF	TGTGCCAGCTCACCACCGACTAGCGCCGATACGCAGTATTTT
14	-	TRBV7-8	TRBJ2-4	once	CASSLQGGKNIQYF	TGTGCCAGCAGCTTACAGGGTGGCAAAAACATTCAGTACTTC
15	TRBD2	TRBV12-5	TRBJ2-7	-	CASALGLAGDSEQYF	TGTGCTAGTGCCTTGGGACTAGCGGGAGATTCAGAGCAGTACTTC